Each of the 21 T cell receptor beta chains below was sequenced from the same sample in a study of cytomegalovirus exposure and HLA in healthy donors. Using immunoSEQ multiplex PCR, the repertoire was profiled, and TCRdb retains in-frame clones only, with some absent. The data show around 190,000 clones, around 84% seen once. Sequenced: PBMCs. Receptors were obtained from a man aged 18 to 29 in good health and CMV-seropositive.

The rearrangement joins TRBV5-6 to TRBJ2-4; 8 nucleotides agree with TRBD2. Germline loops: CDR1 SGHDT, CDR2 YYEEEE. There are 13 residues in the CDR3. V was pared by 4 bases and J by 9 bases, with 6 bases of the junction left unmatched. The CDR3 bases are TGTGCCAGCAGCCCCGGGAGGGCTAGCATTCAGTACTTC. Translation: CASSPGRASIQYF.

CDR3 loop: CASSSVGADGYTF. The CDR3, as DNA: TGTGCCAGCAGCTCCGTGGGGGCTGATGGCTACACCTTC. This chain connects TRBV7-2 to TRBJ1-2; tentatively, D is TRBD1 (6 bases). V was clipped by 4 bases and J by 6 bases, with 12 bases between them. This CDR3 is built from 13 residues. Germline CDR1 and CDR2: SGHTA and FQGNSA. The variable domain in full, with the rest retrieved from reference TRBV7-2 and TRBJ1-2, is GAGVSQSPSNKVTEKGKDVELRCDPISGHTALYWYRQSLGQGLEFLIYFQGNSAPDKSGLPSDRFSAERTGGSVSTLTIQRTQQEDSAVYLCASSSVGADGYTFGSGTRLTVV.

The rearrangement joins TRBV5-1 to TRBJ1-1; a possible D gene is TRBD1 (5 bases). Looked up from germline, CDR1 is SGHRS and CDR2 is YFSETQ. The CDR3 runs to 15 residues. V lost 4 bases, J lost 1 base, and 14 bases lay in between. CDR3 bases: TGCGCCAGCAGCGCGCGCTCAACAGGGAACACTGAAGCTTTCTTT. This translates into CASSARSTGNTEAFF. The variable domain in full, completed from reference TRBV5-1 and TRBJ1-1, reads KAGVTQTPRYLIKTRGQQVTLSCSPISGHRSVSWYQQTPGQGLQFLFEYFSETQRNKGNFPGRFSGRQFSNSRSEMNVSTLELGDSALYLCASSARSTGNTEAFFGQGTRLTVV.

The chain employs TRBV2 and TRBJ1-1; 8 bases fit TRBD1. Germline V lookup: CDR1 SNHLY, CDR2 FYNNEI. Unmatched junction bases numbered 12, after V lost 5 bases and J lost 7 bases. This CDR3 spans 15 amino acids. As DNA, the CDR3 is TGTGCCAGCAGTTCAGGACAGGGTTATTTCCTTGAAGCTTTCTTT. Translation: CASSSGQGYFLEAFF.

The gene calls are TRBV13 and TRBJ2-5; tentative D call: TRBD1 (5 bases). CDR1 is PRHDT and CDR2 is FYEKMQ in the germline V gene (reference sequence). This CDR3 comprises 15 residues. V was shortened by 3 bases and J by 2 bases, with 13 bases between the two germline ends. CDR3 loop: CASSFPKTAQETQYF. The CDR3 DNA reads TGTGCCAGCAGCTTCCCTAAGACAGCTCAAGAGACCCAGTACTTC.

The chain combines TRBV9 with TRBJ1-5; D possibly corresponds to TRBD1 (5 bases). The germline V gene encodes CDR1 SGDLS and CDR2 YYNGEE. The CDR3 sequence is 13 residues long. V lost 3 bases to trimming and J lost 3 bases, with 7 bases between them. The CDR3 bases are TGTGCCAGCAGCGCGGACAACAATCAGCCCCAGCATTTT. This sequence encodes CASSADNNQPQHF.

V usage is TRBV19 and J usage is TRBJ1-2; maybe TRBD1 (6 bases). The germline V gene has CDR1 LNHDA and CDR2 SQIVND (reference sequence). The length of the CDR3 is 14 residues. V lost 3 bases to trimming and J lost 5 bases, with 13 bases between them. The CDR3 protein is CASSIPGAWYGYTF. The DNA of the CDR3 is TGTGCCAGTAGTATCCCAGGGGCCTGGTATGGCTACACCTTC. Supplemented by reference TRBV19 and TRBJ1-2, the full variable domain reads DGGITQSPKYLFRKEGQNVTLSCEQNLNHDAMYWYRQDPGQGLRLIYYSQIVNDFQKGDIAEGYSVSREKKESFPLTVTSAQKNPTAFYLCASSIPGAWYGYTFGSGTRLTVV.

This clone was counted between two and nine times. The chain carries TRBV28 and TRBJ1-2; a weak D match, TRBD1 (6 bases). V was pared by 5 bases and J by 8 bases, with 15 bases between. The CDR3 spans 13 residues. The germline V gene has CDR1 MDHEN and CDR2 SYDVKM. In DNA form, the CDR3 reads TGTGCCAGCAGTCTCCGGGACAATACGGGCTACACCTTC. Encoded protein: CASSLRDNTGYTF.

This clone was picked up a small number of times. V usage is TRBV11-2 and J usage is TRBJ1-2; 10 bases line up with TRBD1. Germline loops: CDR1 SGHAT, CDR2 FQNNGV. V shed 5 bases and J 2 bases; nucleotides not matched to a gene: 8. The CDR3 sequence is 16 residues long. CDR3 nucleotides: TGTGCCAGCAGCACCTCCGGGACAGGGGCGAACTATGGCTACACCTTC. The encoded protein is CASSTSGTGANYGYTF.

The chain joins TRBV30 to TRBJ2-3, with TRBD1 identical over 8 bases. Trimming at V came to 2 bases and at J to 4 bases, leaving 2 bases not matched to a gene. Germline CDR1 and CDR2: GTSNPN and SVGIG (reference sequence). The CDR3 loop spans 13 amino acids. This CDR3 reads CAWSSGGADTQYF. CDR3 nucleotides: TGTGCCTGGAGTTCAGGGGGCGCAGATACGCAGTATTTT.

This clone was seen a handful of times. V and J are TRBV7-6 and TRBJ2-1, with TRBD2 identical over 7 bases. The V and J ends lost 0 bases and 8 bases, in that order; junction bases with no gene match: 10. The CDR3 has 16 amino acids. Looked up from germline, CDR1 is SGHVS and CDR2 is FNYEAQ. CDR3 protein: CASSLAAGTSRDEQFF. CDR3 coding DNA: TGTGCCAGCAGCTTAGCAGCGGGGACCTCTCGTGATGAGCAGTTCTTC.

The rearrangement links TRBV2 to TRBJ2-3, with D unclear. This CDR3 comprises 15 residues. V was clipped by 8 bases and J by 0 bases, with 15 bases between them. Germline CDR1 SNHLY, CDR2 FYNNEI. CDR3 protein: CASGSSSLSTDTQYF. The CDR3 DNA reads as TGTGCCAGCGGCAGTAGTAGCCTTAGCACAGATACGCAGTATTTT.

The J gene is TRBJ1-6, the V gene TRBV6-5, with TRBD1 as a possible D gene (5 bases). V was pared by 2 bases and J by 10 bases, with 15 bases between. The CDR3 length is 15 residues. Germline loops: CDR1 MNHEY, CDR2 SVGAGI. CDR3 coding DNA: TGTGCCAGCAGTTACGGGGGGATCGGGAGGTCACCCCTCCACTTT. Translation: CASSYGGIGRSPLHF.

The CDR3 sequence: CASSRLTGANTEAFF. As DNA, the CDR3 is TGTGCCAGCAGCAGACTGACAGGGGCGAACACTGAAGCTTTCTTT. The chain recombines TRBV5-5 with TRBJ1-1; TRBD1 matches at 8 bases. The trim removed 4 bases at V and 1 base at J, leaving 6 bases unmatched. Germline V gives CDR1 SGHKS, CDR2 YYEKEE (reference sequence). This CDR3 has 15 amino acids.

This chain connects TRBV2 to TRBJ1-3; TRBD1 is a possible D gene (6 bases). Germline lookup yields CDR1 SNHLY and CDR2 FYNNEI. V dropped 6 bases and J dropped 1 base, with 10 bases sitting between them. This CDR3 has 14 residues. The CDR3 region is CASRTGESGNTIYF. CDR3 nucleotides: TGTGCCAGCAGGACAGGAGAATCTGGAAACACCATATATTTT.

The chain uses TRBV5-4 and TRBJ1-2, with a weak D call TRBD1 (6 bases). Germline CDR1 and CDR2: SGHNT and YYREEE (reference sequence). The CDR3 is made up of 12 amino acids. Trimming stripped 4 bases from V and 6 bases from J, with 10 bases between. CDR3 in DNA: TGTGCCAGCAGCCTACAGGGAGATGGCTACACCTTC. Protein: CASSLQGDGYTF.

The chain uses TRBV5-1 and TRBJ2-2; D may be TRBD2 (5 bases). V was clipped by 4 bases and J by 4 bases, with 14 bases between them. There are 15 residues in the CDR3. Germline V CDR1 and CDR2: SGHRS, YFSETQ. The DNA for the CDR3 is TGCGCCAGCAGCCGGACCACTAGTTCCACCGGGGAGCTGTTTTTT. It specifies CASSRTTSSTGELFF.

This clone was seen once. The chain recombines TRBV7-9 with TRBJ2-3, with 13 bases identical to TRBD2. The CDR3 totals 15 residues. The germline CDR1 and CDR2 sequences are SEHNR and FQNEAQ (reference sequence). Trimming cost V 4 bases and J 5 bases; bases outside gene matches: 3. CDR3 bases: TGTGCCAGCAGCTCCCGACTAGCGGGGGGAGATACGCAGTATTTT. Translation: CASSSRLAGGDTQYF.

The chain joins TRBV11-3 to TRBJ1-1; perhaps TRBD1 as D (6 bases). Trimming shortened V by 6 bases and J by 8 bases, and 13 bases separated the two germline ends. The germline gives CDR1 SGHNT, CDR2 YENEEA. The CDR3 loop spans 12 amino acids. Here the CDR3 reads CASRENRDEAFF. For the CDR3, the DNA is TGTGCCAGCAGGGAGAACAGGGACGAAGCTTTCTTT. Supplemented by reference TRBV11-3 and TRBJ1-1, the full variable domain reads EAGVVQSPRYKIIEKKQPVAFWCNPISGHNTLYWYLQNLGQGPELLIRYENEEAVDDSQLPKDRFSAERLKGVDSTLKIQPAELGDSAVYLCASRENRDEAFFGQGTRLTVV.

This chain connects TRBV28 to TRBJ2-1; 7 bases align to TRBD1. The CDR3 is 13 residues long. Germline V gene sequence: CDR1 MDHEN, CDR2 SYDVKM. Trimming removed 5 bases from V and 6 bases from J; junction bases left unmatched: 4. The CDR3 DNA sequence: TGTGCCAGCAGTCCGGGACAGTCCAATGAGCAGTTCTTC. It codes for CASSPGQSNEQFF. The full variable domain, its missing parts supplied by reference TRBV28 and TRBJ2-1, is DVKVTQSSRYLVKRTGEKVFLECVQDMDHENMFWYRQDPGLGLRLIYFSYDVKMKEKGDIPEGYSVSREKKERFSLILESASTNQTSMYLCASSPGQSNEQFFGPGTRLTVL.

The chain combines TRBV5-1 with TRBJ2-7; D is possibly TRBD1 (6 bases). The ends were cut back, 0 bases at V and 5 bases at J, with 12 bases in the middle. This CDR3 has 14 amino acids. Germline loops: CDR1 SGHRS, CDR2 YFSETQ. Here the CDR3 DNA reads TGCGCCAGCAGCTTGGCCGGGGCAGGGGACGAGCAGTACTTC. Amino acids: CASSLAGAGDEQYF. The variable domain in full, completed from reference TRBV5-1 and TRBJ2-7, reads KAGVTQTPRYLIKTRGQQVTLSCSPISGHRSVSWYQQTPGQGLQFLFEYFSETQRNKGNFPGRFSGRQFSNSRSEMNVSTLELGDSALYLCASSLAGAGDEQYFGPGTRLTVT.